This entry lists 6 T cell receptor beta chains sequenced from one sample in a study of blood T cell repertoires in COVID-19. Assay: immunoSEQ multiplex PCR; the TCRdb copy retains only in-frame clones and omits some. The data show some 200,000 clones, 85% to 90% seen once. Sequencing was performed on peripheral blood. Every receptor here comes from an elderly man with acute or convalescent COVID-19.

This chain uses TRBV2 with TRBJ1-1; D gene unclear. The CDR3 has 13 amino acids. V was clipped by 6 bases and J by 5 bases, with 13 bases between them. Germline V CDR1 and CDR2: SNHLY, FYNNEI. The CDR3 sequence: CASSTTRETEAFF. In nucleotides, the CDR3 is TGTGCCAGCAGCACGACGAGGGAGACTGAAGCTTTCTTT.

As DNA, the CDR3 is TGTGCCTGGAGCCTCGGGGGGGCTTCTGCTGGAAACACCATATATTTT. Its translation: CAWSLGGASAGNTIYF. The V and J genes are TRBV30 and TRBJ1-3; weak D call: TRBD1 (6 bases). The CDR3 extends over 16 amino acids. Germline CDR1 is GTSNPN and CDR2 is SVGIG (reference sequence). Trimming shortened V by 3 bases and J by 2 bases, and 17 bases separated the two germline ends.

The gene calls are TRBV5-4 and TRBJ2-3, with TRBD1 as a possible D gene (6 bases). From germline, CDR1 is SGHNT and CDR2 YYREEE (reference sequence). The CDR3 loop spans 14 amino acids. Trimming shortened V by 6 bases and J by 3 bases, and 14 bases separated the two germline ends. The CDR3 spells CASTDRLGTDTQYF. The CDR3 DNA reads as TGTGCCAGCACTGACAGGCTGGGGACAGATACGCAGTATTTT. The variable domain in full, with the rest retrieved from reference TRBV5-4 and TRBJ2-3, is ETGVTQSPTHLIKTRGQQVTLRCSSQSGHNTVSWYQQALGQGPQFIFQYYREEENGRGNFPPRFSGLQFPNYSSELNVNALELDDSALYLCASTDRLGTDTQYFGPGTRLTVL.

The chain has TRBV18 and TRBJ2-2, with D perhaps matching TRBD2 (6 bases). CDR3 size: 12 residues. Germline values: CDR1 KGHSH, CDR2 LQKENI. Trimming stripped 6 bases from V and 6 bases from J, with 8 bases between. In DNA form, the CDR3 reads TGTGCCAGCTCCGGAGGGCCCGGGGAGCTGTTTTTT. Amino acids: CASSGGPGELFF.

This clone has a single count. The CDR3 reads CSAYNEKLFF. CDR3 sequence (DNA): TGCAGTGCTTATAATGAAAAACTGTTTTTT. The V and J genes are TRBV20-1 and TRBJ1-4; D remains unclear. The germline V and J ends were trimmed by 5 bases and 4 bases, with 2 bases remaining between them. In germline, CDR1 is DFQATT, CDR2 SNEGSKA (reference sequence). CDR3 size: 10 residues.

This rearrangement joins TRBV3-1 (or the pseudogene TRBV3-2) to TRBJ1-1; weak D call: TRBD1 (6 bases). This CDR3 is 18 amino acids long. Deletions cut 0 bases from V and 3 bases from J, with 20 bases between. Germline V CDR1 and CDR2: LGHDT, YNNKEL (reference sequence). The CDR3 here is CASSQDPGGRLRDTEAFF. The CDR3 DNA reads TGTGCCAGCAGCCAAGATCCCGGGGGGCGGCTTAGGGACACTGAAGCTTTCTTT.